These 8 T cell receptor beta chains were all obtained from the same sample, sequenced in a study of T cell repertoires in cytomegalovirus infection. TCRdb independently ran MiXCR on the reads; one entry per CDR3 protein. Here the sample spans over 150,000 distinct CDR3 sequences, roughly 17% being singletons. The sample was CD8+ T cells from PBMCs. Source of these receptors: a human donor in good health (CMV status not recorded). Some clones in this sample may be carry-over from other donors' samples.

The DNA of the CDR3 is TGTGCCAGCAGCCGCTACAACCAAGAGACCCAGTACTTC. Amino acid sequence: CASSRYNQETQYF. The rearrangement joins TRBV6-2 or TRBV6-3 to TRBJ2-5; D remains ambiguous. With 6 bases removed from V and 0 bases from J, the gap between germline ends came to 8 bases. The CDR3 totals 13 residues. Germline values: CDR1 MNHEY, CDR2 SVGEGT.

V is TRBV28 and J is TRBJ1-5; D might be TRBD1 (5 bases). The V and J ends lost 2 bases and 1 base respectively, with 12 bases between them. The CDR3 is 16 amino acids. The germline V gene has CDR1 MDHEN and CDR2 SYDVKM. In DNA form, the CDR3 reads TGTGCCAGCAGTTTAAAGGGGCCGACAAGCAATCAGCCCCAGCATTTT. This translates into CASSLKGPTSNQPQHF.

The gene calls are TRBV27 and TRBJ1-2; D is unresolved. The germline V gene has CDR1 MNHEY and CDR2 SMNVEV (reference sequence). This CDR3 is 13 amino acids long. The V gene lost 2 bases and the J gene lost 5 bases, with 9 bases spanning the gap. The CDR3 region has the DNA TGTGCCAGCAGTTTAACCCAGGAGTATGGCTACACCTTC. This translates into CASSLTQEYGYTF.

This clonotype was observed a few times. A read error may produce the germline difference seen at one junction end. The chain combines TRBV4-1 with TRBJ2-1; TRBD1 agrees at 7 bases. From germline, CDR1 is MGHRA and CDR2 YSYEKL. The CDR3 contains 15 residues. In nucleotides, the CDR3 is TGTGCCAGCAGCCAAGACAGGGTTTCCTACAATGAGCAGTTCTTC. Its translation is CASSQDRVSYNEQFF.

V is TRBV7-9 and J is TRBJ2-1, with TRBD1 as a possible D gene (5 bases). This CDR3 has 15 amino acids. The V gene lost 5 bases and the J gene lost 10 bases, with 21 bases spanning the gap. Per the germline V gene, CDR1 is SEHNR and CDR2 is FQNEAQ (reference sequence). CDR3 protein: CASSPSQGPHEEQFF. The CDR3 DNA sequence: TGTGCCAGCAGCCCAAGTCAGGGCCCCCATGAAGAGCAGTTCTTC.

This clonotype was picked up many times. The chain links TRBV7-2 to TRBJ2-7; D tentatively fits TRBD1 or TRBD2 (5 bases each). CDR1 is SGHTA and CDR2 is FQGNSA in the germline V gene. The CDR3 runs to 15 residues. V lost 6 bases to trimming and J lost 3 bases, with 18 bases between them. The chain's CDR3 is CASRPPGRRNYEQYF. The DNA of the CDR3 is TGTGCCAGCAGACCGCCGGGACGTCGGAACTACGAGCAGTACTTC.

The rearrangement uses TRBV28 and TRBJ1-5, with D possibly matching TRBD1 (6 bases). V lost 4 bases and J 11 bases, leaving 18 bases between the germline ends. The germline gives CDR1 MDHEN, CDR2 SYDVKM. The CDR3 runs to 14 residues. The CDR3 region is CASSYLQTGLAQHF. The CDR3 DNA follows: TGTGCCAGCAGTTATCTTCAAACAGGGCTGGCCCAGCATTTT.

The chain is built from TRBV29-1 and TRBJ2-7; D tentatively fits TRBD1 or TRBD2 (5 bases each). The germline V gene has CDR1 SQVTM and CDR2 ANQGSEA. This CDR3 is 15 amino acids long. V lost 0 bases and J 0 bases, leaving 12 bases between the germline ends. This CDR3 reads CSVEDLGVNSYEQYF. CDR3 DNA: TGCAGCGTTGAAGATCTGGGGGTCAACTCCTACGAGCAGTACTTC.